The next 4 T cell receptor beta chains were all read from a single sample in a study of regulatory T cells in long-lasting Graves disease (dated by TCRdb to the early 2020s). The time point label on this specimen signifies: newly diagnosed GD, antithyroid drugs for less than 3 months. For both TCR sequencing and RNA sequencing, RNA was extracted from PBMCs in TRIzol. The library was built by means of multiplex PCR. The data were produced on an Illumina HiSeq 4000. iRepertoire HTBI primers and Arm-PCR amplification of CDR3 regions were used to construct TCR beta libraries. The public reads were quality trimmed at Q25 with fastp and then assembled into clones with MiXCR by TCRdb, keeping productive beta chains. Every entry covers one CDR3 protein and lists the most common genes and DNA from its rows. For this sample there are a few hundred thousand distinct CDR3 sequences; 15% to 20% appear just once. The ten most abundant clones make up 20% to 25% of the sample.

The same data also went into a second study, on T cells in Graves' hyperthyroidism and ophthalmopathy.

The sequences come from peripheral blood mononuclear cells (PBMCs), collected at new diagnosis, from a patient treated with antithyroid drugs. The receptors here all came from a woman aged 18-35 years with Graves disease. Donor details come from another sample of the same person, matched by shared clones.

This clonotype was seen ten or more times. A read error may produce the germline difference seen at one junction end. The chain recombines TRBV5-1 with TRBJ2-7; perhaps TRBD2 as D (5 bases). Germline V gene sequence: CDR1 SGHRS, CDR2 YFSETQ. The CDR3 is 12 residues long. For the CDR3, the DNA is TGCGCCAGCTTCAGTCGCTGCGGGCGGCATCACTTC. This gives the protein CASFSRCGRHHF.

Ten or more counts support this clonotype. The chain combines TRBV10-1 with TRBJ2-1; 9 positions agree with TRBD1. Germline loops: CDR1 WNHNN, CDR2 SYGVQD (reference sequence). This CDR3 has 15 amino acids. V was pared by 6 bases and J by 6 bases, with 9 bases of the junction left unmatched. The CDR3 DNA is TGCGCCAGCAGCCCGGACAGGGGATGGGCCAATGAGCAGTTCTTC. Translation gives CASSPDRGWANEQFF.

This clonotype was observed at least ten times. V gene TRBV6-2 or TRBV6-3 combines with J gene TRBJ2-1; 15 bases match TRBD2. The germline V gene has CDR1 MNHEY and CDR2 SVGEGT. This CDR3 comprises 18 residues. J gave up 2 bases and V 5 bases, and 7 bases lay outside the gene matches. CDR3 nucleotides: TGTGCCAGCAGTACGGGACTAGCGGGAGGCCCCACCTACAATGAGCAGTTCTTC. Its translation: CASSTGLAGGPTYNEQFF.

In the case of this clonotype: This may be a read error: a much more frequent sequence differs by one nucleotide. The genes are TRBV3-1 and TRBJ1-1; possibly TRBD1 for D (5 bases). The CDR3 contains 15 residues. CDR1 LGHDT and CDR2 YNNKEL come from the germline V gene (reference sequence). The ends were cut back, 4 bases at V and 3 bases at J, with 15 bases in the middle. The DNA of the CDR3 is TGTGCCAGCAGCCGGTACATGGGACCTTACACTGAAGCTTTCTTT. This sequence encodes CASSRYMGPYTEAFF.